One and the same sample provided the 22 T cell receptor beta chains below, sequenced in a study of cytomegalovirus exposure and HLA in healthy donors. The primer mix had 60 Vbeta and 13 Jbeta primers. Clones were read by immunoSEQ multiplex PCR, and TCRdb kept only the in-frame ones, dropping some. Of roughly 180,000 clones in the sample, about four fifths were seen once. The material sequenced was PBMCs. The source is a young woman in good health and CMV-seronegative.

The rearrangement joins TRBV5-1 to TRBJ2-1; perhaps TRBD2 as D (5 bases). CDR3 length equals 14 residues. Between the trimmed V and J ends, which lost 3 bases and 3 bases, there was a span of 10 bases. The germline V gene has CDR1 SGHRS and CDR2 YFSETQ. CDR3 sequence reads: CASSSGELYNEQFF. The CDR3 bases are TGCGCCAGCAGCTCCGGGGAACTCTACAATGAGCAGTTCTTC. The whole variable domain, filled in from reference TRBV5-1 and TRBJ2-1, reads KAGVTQTPRYLIKTRGQQVTLSCSPISGHRSVSWYQQTPGQGLQFLFEYFSETQRNKGNFPGRFSGRQFSNSRSEMNVSTLELGDSALYLCASSSGELYNEQFFGPGTRLTVL.

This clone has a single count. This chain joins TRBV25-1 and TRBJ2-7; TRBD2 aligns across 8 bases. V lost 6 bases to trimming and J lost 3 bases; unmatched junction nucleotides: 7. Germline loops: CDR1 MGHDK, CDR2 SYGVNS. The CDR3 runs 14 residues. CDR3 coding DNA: TGTGCCAGCAGACGAGCGGGGGCCATCTACGAGCAGTACTTC. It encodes CASRRAGAIYEQYF.

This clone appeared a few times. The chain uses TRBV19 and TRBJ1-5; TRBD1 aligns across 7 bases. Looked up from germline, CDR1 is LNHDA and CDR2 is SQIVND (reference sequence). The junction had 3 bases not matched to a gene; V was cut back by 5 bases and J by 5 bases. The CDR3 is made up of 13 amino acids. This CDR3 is CASSQGGDQPQHF. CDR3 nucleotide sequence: TGTGCCAGTAGTCAGGGGGGAGATCAGCCCCAGCATTTT.

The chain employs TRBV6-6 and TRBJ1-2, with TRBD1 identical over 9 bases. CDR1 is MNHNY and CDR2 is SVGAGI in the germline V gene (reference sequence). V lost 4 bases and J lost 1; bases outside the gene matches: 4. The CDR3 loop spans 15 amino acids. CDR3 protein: CASSSPDRGNYGYTF. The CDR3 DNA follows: TGTGCCAGCAGTTCCCCGGACAGGGGTAACTATGGCTACACCTTC.

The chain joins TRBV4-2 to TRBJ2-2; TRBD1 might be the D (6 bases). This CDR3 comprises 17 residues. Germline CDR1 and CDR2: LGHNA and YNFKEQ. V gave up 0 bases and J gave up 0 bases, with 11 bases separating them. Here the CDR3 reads CASSQDSGTPNTGELFF. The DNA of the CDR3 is TGTGCCAGCAGCCAAGACTCCGGGACACCGAACACCGGGGAGCTGTTTTTT.

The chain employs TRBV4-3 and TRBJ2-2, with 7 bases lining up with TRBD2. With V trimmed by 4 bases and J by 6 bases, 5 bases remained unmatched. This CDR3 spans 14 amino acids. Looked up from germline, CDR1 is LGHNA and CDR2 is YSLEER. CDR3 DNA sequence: TGCGCCAGCAGCCTCGAGGGGAGGGCCGGGGAGCTGTTTTTT. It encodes CASSLEGRAGELFF.

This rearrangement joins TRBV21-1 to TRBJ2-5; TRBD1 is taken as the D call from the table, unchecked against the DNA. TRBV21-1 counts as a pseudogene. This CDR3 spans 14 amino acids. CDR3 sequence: CASTPRKGEETQYF. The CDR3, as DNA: TGTGCCAGCACCCCCCGGAAGGGGGAGGAGACCCAGTACTTC.

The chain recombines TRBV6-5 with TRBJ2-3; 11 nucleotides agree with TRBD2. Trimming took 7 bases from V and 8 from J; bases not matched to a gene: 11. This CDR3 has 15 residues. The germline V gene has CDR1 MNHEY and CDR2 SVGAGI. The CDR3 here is CASTAPSGGRGTQYF. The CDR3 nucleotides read TGTGCCAGCACTGCACCTAGCGGGGGGAGAGGTACGCAGTATTTT.

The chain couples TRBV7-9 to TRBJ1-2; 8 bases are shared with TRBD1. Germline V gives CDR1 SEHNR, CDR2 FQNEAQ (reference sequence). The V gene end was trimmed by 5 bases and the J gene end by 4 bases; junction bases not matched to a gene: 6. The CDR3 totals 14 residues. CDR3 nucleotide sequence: TGTGCCAGCAGCCCCACGACAGGGGTCTATGGCTACACCTTC. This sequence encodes CASSPTTGVYGYTF.

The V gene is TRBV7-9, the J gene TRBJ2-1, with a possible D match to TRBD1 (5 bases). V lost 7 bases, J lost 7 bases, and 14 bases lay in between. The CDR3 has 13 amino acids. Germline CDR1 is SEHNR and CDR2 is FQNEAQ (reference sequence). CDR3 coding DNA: TGTGCCAGCAACCTTGCAGGGTCGAATGAGCAGTTCTTC. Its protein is CASNLAGSNEQFF.

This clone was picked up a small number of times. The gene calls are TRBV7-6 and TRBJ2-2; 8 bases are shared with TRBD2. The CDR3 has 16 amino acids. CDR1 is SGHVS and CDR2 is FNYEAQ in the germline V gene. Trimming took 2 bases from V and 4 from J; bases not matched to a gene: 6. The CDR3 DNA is TGTGCCAGCAGCTTACGTTTAGCGGGACGCACCGGGGAGCTGTTTTTT. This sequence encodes CASSLRLAGRTGELFF.

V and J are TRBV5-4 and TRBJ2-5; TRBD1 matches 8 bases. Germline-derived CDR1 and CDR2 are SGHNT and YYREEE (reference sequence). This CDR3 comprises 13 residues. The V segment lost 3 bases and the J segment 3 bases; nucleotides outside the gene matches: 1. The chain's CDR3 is CASSYRGEETQYF. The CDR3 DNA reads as TGTGCCAGCAGCTACAGGGGGGAAGAGACCCAGTACTTC.

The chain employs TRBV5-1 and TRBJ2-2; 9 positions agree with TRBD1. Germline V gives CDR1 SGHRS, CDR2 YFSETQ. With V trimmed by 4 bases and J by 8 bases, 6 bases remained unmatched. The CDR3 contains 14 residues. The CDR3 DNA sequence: TGCGCCAGCAGCCCGGACAGGGGAACAGGGGAGCTGTTTTTT. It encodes CASSPDRGTGELFF.

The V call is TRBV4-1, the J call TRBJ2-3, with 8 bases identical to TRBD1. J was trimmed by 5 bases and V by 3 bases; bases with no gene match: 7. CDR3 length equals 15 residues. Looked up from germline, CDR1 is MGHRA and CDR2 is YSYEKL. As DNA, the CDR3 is TGCGCCAGCAGCCAGGTGGGACAGGCGCGAGATACGCAGTATTTT. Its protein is CASSQVGQARDTQYF.

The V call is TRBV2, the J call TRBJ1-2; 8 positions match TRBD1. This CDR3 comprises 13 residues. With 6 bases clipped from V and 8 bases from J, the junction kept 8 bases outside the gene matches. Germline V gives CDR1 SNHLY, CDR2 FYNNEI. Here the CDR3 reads CASSKDRVEGYTF. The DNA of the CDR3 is TGTGCCAGCAGCAAGGACAGGGTAGAAGGCTACACCTTC.

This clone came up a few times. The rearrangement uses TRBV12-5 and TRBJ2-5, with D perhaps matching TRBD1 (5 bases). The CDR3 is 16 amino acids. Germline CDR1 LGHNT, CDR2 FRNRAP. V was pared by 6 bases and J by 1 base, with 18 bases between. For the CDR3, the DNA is TGTGCTAGTGGCCCATTAAGGCAGGGCGCCCAAGAGACCCAGTACTTC. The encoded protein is CASGPLRQGAQETQYF.

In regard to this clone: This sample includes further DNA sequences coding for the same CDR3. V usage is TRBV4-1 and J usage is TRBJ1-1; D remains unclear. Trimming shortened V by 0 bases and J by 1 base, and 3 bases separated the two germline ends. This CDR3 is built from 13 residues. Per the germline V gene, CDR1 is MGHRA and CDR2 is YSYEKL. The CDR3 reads CASSQDRNTEAFF. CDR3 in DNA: TGCGCCAGCAGCCAAGATCGGAACACTGAAGCTTTCTTT.

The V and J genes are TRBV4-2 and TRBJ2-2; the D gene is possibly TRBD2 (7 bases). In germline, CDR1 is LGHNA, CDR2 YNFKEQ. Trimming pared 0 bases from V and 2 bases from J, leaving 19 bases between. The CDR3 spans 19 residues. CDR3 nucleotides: TGTGCCAGCAGCCAAGAAGAGTTGGGGGCGGGGGCCAACACCGGGGAGCTGTTTTTT. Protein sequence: CASSQEELGAGANTGELFF.

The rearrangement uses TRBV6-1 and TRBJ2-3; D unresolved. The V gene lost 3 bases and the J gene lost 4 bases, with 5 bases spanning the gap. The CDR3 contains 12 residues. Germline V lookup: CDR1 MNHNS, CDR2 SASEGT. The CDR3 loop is CASSDGADTQYF. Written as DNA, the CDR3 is TGTGCCAGCAGTGACGGAGCAGATACGCAGTATTTT.

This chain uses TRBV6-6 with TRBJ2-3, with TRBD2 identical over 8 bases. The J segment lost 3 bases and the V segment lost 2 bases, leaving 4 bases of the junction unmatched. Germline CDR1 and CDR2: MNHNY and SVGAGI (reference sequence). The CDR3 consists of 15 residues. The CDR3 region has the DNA TGTGCCAGCAGTTACGGCGGGGGGCGGACAGATACGCAGTATTTT. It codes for CASSYGGGRTDTQYF.

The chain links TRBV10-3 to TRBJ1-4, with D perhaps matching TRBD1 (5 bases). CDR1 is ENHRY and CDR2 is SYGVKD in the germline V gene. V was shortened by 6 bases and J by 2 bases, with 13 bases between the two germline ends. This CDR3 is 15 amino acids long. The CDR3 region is CAIRPTGGTNEKLFF. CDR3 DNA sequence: TGTGCCATCAGACCGACGGGGGGGACTAATGAAAAACTGTTTTTT.

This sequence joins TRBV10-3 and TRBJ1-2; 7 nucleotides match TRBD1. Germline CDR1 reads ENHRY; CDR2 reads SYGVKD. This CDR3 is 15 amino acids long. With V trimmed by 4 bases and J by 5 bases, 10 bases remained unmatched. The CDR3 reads CAISGTEGQTYGYTF. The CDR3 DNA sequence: TGTGCCATCAGTGGGACCGAGGGACAGACTTATGGCTACACCTTC.